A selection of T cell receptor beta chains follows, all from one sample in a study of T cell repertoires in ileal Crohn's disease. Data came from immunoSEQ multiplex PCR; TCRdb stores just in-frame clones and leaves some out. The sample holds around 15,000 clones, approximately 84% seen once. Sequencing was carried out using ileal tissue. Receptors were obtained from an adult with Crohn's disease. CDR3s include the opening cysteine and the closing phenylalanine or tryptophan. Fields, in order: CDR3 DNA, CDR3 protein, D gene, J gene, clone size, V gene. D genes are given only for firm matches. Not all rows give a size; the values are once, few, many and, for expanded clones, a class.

DNA: TGTGCCAGCAGGATGGGACAGGGAAATTCACCCCTCCACTTT
CDR3: CASRMGQGNSPLHF
D: TRBD1
J: TRBJ1-6
size: -
V: TRBV2

DNA: TGTGCCAGCAGCCCTCGCAGCGGGATAACCTACGAGCAGTACTTC
CDR3: CASSPRSGITYEQYF
D: TRBD2
J: TRBJ2-7
size: few
V: TRBV9

DNA: TGTGCCAGCAGCCTGACAGGGGACACAGATACGCAGTATTTT
CDR3: CASSLTGDTDTQYF
D: TRBD1
J: TRBJ2-3
size: few
V: TRBV6-4

DNA: TGTGCCAGCAGCGCCCGCTCCGGGGAGACCCAGTACTTC
CDR3: CASSARSGETQYF
D: -
J: TRBJ2-5
size: -
V: TRBV5-4

DNA: TGTGCCAGCAAAGTCCTGACAGTCTCTAATGAAAAACTGTTTTTT
CDR3: CASKVLTVSNEKLFF
D: -
J: TRBJ1-4
size: -
V: TRBV2

DNA: TGTGCCAGCAGCTCCGTAGCGGGAGGGTTCTACAATGAGCAGTTCTTC
CDR3: CASSSVAGGFYNEQFF
D: TRBD2
J: TRBJ2-1
size: -
V: TRBV28

DNA: TGTGCCAGCAGCTTAGTTGGACTGGCGAACACTGAAGCTTTCTTT
CDR3: CASSLVGLANTEAFF
D: -
J: TRBJ1-1
size: -
V: TRBV7-9

DNA: TGTGCCAGCAGCATGGACAGCAACAATCAGCCCCAGCATTTT
CDR3: CASSMDSNNQPQHF
D: -
J: TRBJ1-5
size: -
V: TRBV7-8

DNA: TGCAGCGTTCCCGGCGGTTTCCAAGAGACCCAGTACTTC
CDR3: CSVPGGFQETQYF
D: -
J: TRBJ2-5
size: once
V: TRBV29-1

DNA: TGCGCCAGCAGCAACACAACTACAGGGCATGGCTACACCTTC
CDR3: CASSNTTTGHGYTF
D: -
J: TRBJ1-2
size: -
V: TRBV5-1

DNA: TGTGCCAGCACCATCGGGACTGGCCTAGGGGAGCAGTACTTC
CDR3: CASTIGTGLGEQYF
D: -
J: TRBJ2-7
size: -
V: TRBV7-2

DNA: TGTGCCAGCCGAATTCAAGACGAGGTCGGGCAGCCCCAGCATTTT
CDR3: CASRIQDEVGQPQHF
D: -
J: TRBJ1-5
size: -
V: TRBV28

DNA: TGTGCCTGGGAAGACAGGGGCACTGAAGCTTTCTTT
CDR3: CAWEDRGTEAFF
D: TRBD1
J: TRBJ1-1
size: few
V: TRBV30

DNA: TGTGCCTGGAGAATTGAGGGCCTCTCCTACGAGCAGTACTTC
CDR3: CAWRIEGLSYEQYF
D: -
J: TRBJ2-7
size: -
V: TRBV30

DNA: TGTGCTAGTGGTTTGGTAGGGGCCGGGGAGCTGTTTTTT
CDR3: CASGLVGAGELFF
D: -
J: TRBJ2-2
size: -
V: TRBV12-5

DNA: TGTGCCACAGACAGGGGGCTGTACGAGCAGTACTTC
CDR3: CATDRGLYEQYF
D: TRBD1
J: TRBJ2-7
size: -
V: TRBV6-1

DNA: TGTGCCAGCAGTCCTAGACAGGGGGCTCAGGGTCAGCCCCAGCATTTT
CDR3: CASSPRQGAQGQPQHF
D: TRBD1
J: TRBJ1-5
size: -
V: TRBV27

DNA: TGTGCCAGCATATGGGGAGGAAGTGCTAGCACAGATACGCAGTATTTT
CDR3: CASIWGGSASTDTQYF
D: -
J: TRBJ2-3
size: -
V: TRBV2

DNA: TGTGCCAGCAGTGAAAGAAGGGACTGGGTGCAGCCCCAGCATTTT
CDR3: CASSERRDWVQPQHF
D: -
J: TRBJ1-5
size: -
V: TRBV6-1

DNA: TGTGCCAGCAGCTTGACCTACGAGCAGTACTTC
CDR3: CASSLTYEQYF
D: -
J: TRBJ2-7
size: -
V: TRBV5-5

DNA: TGTGCCAGCAGCCCCCCCCCTACCTACGAGCAGTACTTC
CDR3: CASSPPPTYEQYF
D: -
J: TRBJ2-7
size: -
V: TRBV28

DNA: TGTGCCAGCAGCGTAGGAAGCGGGGGATACAATGAGCAGTTCTTC
CDR3: CASSVGSGGYNEQFF
D: TRBD2
J: TRBJ2-1
size: -
V: TRBV9

DNA: TGTGCCAGCAGCTTAGGGCGGGGCCCCTACAATGAGCAGTTCTTC
CDR3: CASSLGRGPYNEQFF
D: -
J: TRBJ2-1
size: -
V: TRBV7-3

DNA: TGCGCCAGCAGCCAAGGGACAGGGACTAGCTATGGCTACACCTTC
CDR3: CASSQGTGTSYGYTF
D: TRBD1
J: TRBJ1-2
size: few
V: TRBV4-3

DNA: TGTGCCAGCAGCACCCGGACTAGCGGGAGGTTCAATGAGCAGTTCTTC
CDR3: CASSTRTSGRFNEQFF
D: TRBD2
J: TRBJ2-1
size: once
V: TRBV9

DNA: TGTGCCAGCAGCTTTTACAGGAGGAATGAAAAACTGTTTTTT
CDR3: CASSFYRRNEKLFF
D: -
J: TRBJ1-4
size: -
V: TRBV12-1

DNA: TGTGCCAGCTCACACAGACAGGGGGGAATCTCTGGGGCCAACGTCCTGACTTTC
CDR3: CASSHRQGGISGANVLTF
D: TRBD1
J: TRBJ2-6
size: -
V: TRBV18

DNA: TGTGCTAGTGGCTTCACAGGGGGCGCTCCTTCACCCCTCCACTTT
CDR3: CASGFTGGAPSPLHF
D: TRBD1
J: TRBJ1-6
size: -
V: TRBV12-5

DNA: TGCGCCAGCAGCCAAGGGAGGCTCCCTAATGAAAAACTGTTTTTT
CDR3: CASSQGRLPNEKLFF
D: -
J: TRBJ1-4
size: -
V: TRBV4-3

DNA: TGTGCCAGCAGTTTGAACAGCAATCAGCCCCAGCATTTT
CDR3: CASSLNSNQPQHF
D: -
J: TRBJ1-5
size: -
V: TRBV28

DNA: TGTGCCAGCATCACGGTAGCGGGAGGGTTGAATACGCAGTATTTT
CDR3: CASITVAGGLNTQYF
D: TRBD2
J: TRBJ2-3
size: -
V: TRBV28

DNA: TGTGCCAGCAGCTTAGTGGAGGGGCAAGAGACCCAGTACTTC
CDR3: CASSLVEGQETQYF
D: -
J: TRBJ2-5
size: -
V: TRBV11-2

DNA: TGCGCCAGCAGCTTGGTCGCGGGGTCCCGCACAGATACGCAGTATTTT
CDR3: CASSLVAGSRTDTQYF
D: -
J: TRBJ2-3
size: -
V: TRBV5-1

DNA: TGCGCCAGCAGCTCGGGACTAGCGGGAAATACGCAGTATTTT
CDR3: CASSSGLAGNTQYF
D: TRBD2
J: TRBJ2-3
size: few
V: TRBV10-1

DNA: TGCAGCGTTGGGGGGGCCATGAACACTGAAGCTTTCTTT
CDR3: CSVGGAMNTEAFF
D: -
J: TRBJ1-1
size: -
V: TRBV29-1

DNA: TGTGCCAGCAGCCGCGACGGGGATCATTCACCCCTCCACTTT
CDR3: CASSRDGDHSPLHF
D: -
J: TRBJ1-6
size: -
V: TRBV7-9

DNA: TGTGCCAGCAGCTTAAAGTCAGGGATAAGGTCACCCCTCCACTTT
CDR3: CASSLKSGIRSPLHF
D: -
J: TRBJ1-6
size: -
V: TRBV7-8

DNA: TGTGCCAGCAGTGCCAGGGGTATGGGCTACACCTTC
CDR3: CASSARGMGYTF
D: -
J: TRBJ1-2
size: -
V: TRBV2

DNA: TGTGCCAGCAGCTTAGGTGTACACGAGCAGTACTTC
CDR3: CASSLGVHEQYF
D: -
J: TRBJ2-7
size: -
V: TRBV7-9

DNA: TGCGCCAGCAGCCAAGACGGGGGACATCAAGAGACCCAGTACTTC
CDR3: CASSQDGGHQETQYF
D: -
J: TRBJ2-5
size: -
V: TRBV4-3

DNA: TGCAGCGTTGGCAACAATGAGCAGTTCTTC
CDR3: CSVGNNEQFF
D: -
J: TRBJ2-1
size: -
V: TRBV29-1

DNA: TGTGCCAGCAGCTTCCTCCAGCCGGCATCGAACACCGGGGAGCTGTTTTTT
CDR3: CASSFLQPASNTGELFF
D: -
J: TRBJ2-2
size: -
V: TRBV7-6

DNA: TGTGCCAGCAGCTTATCGAGCGGGAGGGCCACCGGGGAGCTGTTTTTT
CDR3: CASSLSSGRATGELFF
D: TRBD2
J: TRBJ2-2
size: few
V: TRBV7-2

DNA: TGTGCCAGTAGTATAAGGGGGAACCTCTACGAGCAGTACTTC
CDR3: CASSIRGNLYEQYF
D: -
J: TRBJ2-7
size: -
V: TRBV19

DNA: TGTGCCAGCATGAAAGAATACAGGGCCTCTAGTGGCTACACCTTC
CDR3: CASMKEYRASSGYTF
D: -
J: TRBJ1-2
size: -
V: TRBV6-5

DNA: TGTGCCAGCAGCTTAGGGAGGGGAAGTAATGAAAAACTGTTTTTT
CDR3: CASSLGRGSNEKLFF
D: -
J: TRBJ1-4
size: -
V: TRBV7-2